This T cell receptor (beta chain) was sequenced during a study of T-cell reconstitution after alpha-beta-depleted transplantation in children. Broader study findings: TCRbeta diversity was high at day 60 in some patients (a result of surviving recipient T cells and thymic progenitors). Diversity and T-cell counts at one year after transplant derived mostly from new T cells. At around two months after transplant, the alpha-beta T cells were reportedly derived from several hundred expanded clones that came from non-depleted graft cells.

The CDR3 extends over 15 amino acids. V trimming: 5 bases; J trimming: 0 bases; junction bases outside the gene matches: 3. Germline lookup yields CDR1 SGHRS and CDR2 YFSETQ. A library of TCRbeta sequences, prepared with unique molecular identifiers, was generated. TCRdb re-analysed the PCR reads in MiXCR, keeping a single row per CDR3 protein. This sample has 450,000 to 700,000 distinct CDR3 sequences, with about a quarter found just once. This clonotype was found a few times. The antigen remains undetermined. The chain combines TRBV5-1 with TRBJ2-2, with 8 bases fitting TRBD2. This sequence was found in a boy under three years old with Wiskott-Aldrich syndrome, due to receive a stem cell transplant. Here the sequenced sample was PBMCs, taken before TCRalphabeta/CD19-depleted stem cell transplant. The chain's CDR3 is CASSRSGANTGELFF. CDR3 DNA sequence: TGCGCCAGCAGTCGTAGCGGGGCGAACACCGGGGAGCTGTTTTTT.